The 23 T cell receptor beta chains presented below share a single source sample, sequenced in a study of cytomegalovirus exposure and HLA in healthy donors (dated by TCRdb to the late 2010s). Libraries were constructed by the immunoSEQ multiplex PCR assay. The multiplex PCR relied on a mix of 60 forward primers for TCR Vbeta segments and 13 reverse primers for TCR Jbeta segments. TCRdb holds this immuneACCESS table with in-frame rearrangements only. Some clones are missing; in checked studies, unresolved V genes explain under half, and the rest has no known cause. The sample has some 110,000 clones on record. Under 7% of the sample rests with the top ten. Sequenced: PBMCs. The receptor source for this set is a man in his forties in good health and CMV-seropositive.

V usage is TRBV6-1 and J usage is TRBJ2-4; the match to TRBD1 covers 9 bases. V was clipped by 2 bases and J by 4 bases; unmatched bases: 3. The germline gives CDR1 MNHNS, CDR2 SASEGT. This CDR3 spans 15 amino acids. The CDR3 here is CASSERGQGKNIQYF. As DNA, the CDR3 is TGTGCCAGCAGTGAACGGGGACAGGGAAAAAACATTCAGTACTTC.

The gene calls are TRBV27 and TRBJ1-1; 10 nucleotides match TRBD1. This CDR3 is 16 amino acids long. With V trimmed by 5 bases and J by 5 bases, 11 bases remained unmatched. CDR1 MNHEY and CDR2 SMNVEV come from the germline V gene (reference sequence). CDR3 sequence reads: CASSPRTGGRETEAFF. CDR3 in DNA: TGTGCCAGCAGTCCGAGGACAGGGGGGAGAGAAACTGAAGCTTTCTTT.

This rearrangement joins TRBV7-8 to TRBJ2-1; TRBD1 is a possible D gene (6 bases). V lost 1 base to trimming and J lost 4 bases, with 17 bases between them. The CDR3 covers 17 residues. The germline V gene has CDR1 SGHVS and CDR2 FQNEAQ. The CDR3 nucleotides are TGTGCCAGCAGCTTAGAAGTAGGGGGAGACCCATACAATGAGCAGTTCTTC. This gives the protein CASSLEVGGDPYNEQFF.

The chain recombines TRBV28 with TRBJ2-1; TRBD1 is a possible D gene (6 bases). V was clipped by 4 bases and J by 9 bases, with 10 bases between them. The length of the CDR3 is 12 residues. The germline V gene has CDR1 MDHEN and CDR2 SYDVKM. The CDR3 reads CASSWTVPEQFF. The CDR3 nucleotides read TGTGCCAGCAGTTGGACAGTACCTGAGCAGTTCTTC.

The rearrangement links TRBV7-9 to TRBJ2-2; TRBD2 matches 10 bases. The CDR3 is made up of 15 amino acids. The V and J ends lost 3 bases and 4 bases, in that order; junction bases with no gene match: 2. The germline V gene has CDR1 SEHNR and CDR2 FQNEAQ (reference sequence). In DNA, the CDR3 is TGTGCCAGCAGCTTCATAGCGGGAGGCACCGGGGAGCTGTTTTTT. As protein: CASSFIAGGTGELFF. The full variable domain, with the rest looked up from reference TRBV7-9 and TRBJ2-2, is DTGVSQNPRHKITKRGQNVTFRCDPISEHNRLYWYRQTLGQGPEFLTYFQNEAQLEKSRLLSDRFSAERPKGSFSTLEIQRTEQGDSAMYLCASSFIAGGTGELFFGEGSRLTVL.

The rearrangement joins TRBV6-5 to TRBJ2-7; 10 bases fit TRBD2. The CDR3 has 14 amino acids. V dropped 6 bases and J dropped 3; count of bases not matched to a gene: 5. Germline loops: CDR1 MNHEY, CDR2 SVGAGI. For the CDR3, the DNA is TGTGCCAGCAGCTTGGGACTAGCGTTCTACGAGCAGTACTTC. This gives the protein CASSLGLAFYEQYF.

CDR3 loop: CASSPAGIVHEQYF. The CDR3 DNA reads TGTGCCAGCAGTCCCGCCGGGATAGTCCACGAGCAGTACTTC. The chain is built from TRBV5-4 and TRBJ2-7; D possibly corresponds to TRBD2 (5 bases). The germline V and J ends were trimmed by 5 bases and 5 bases, with 17 bases remaining between them. The CDR3 length is 14 residues. Germline V gene data show CDR1 as SGHNT and CDR2 as YYREEE (reference sequence).

The rearrangement links TRBV2 to TRBJ2-5, with 8 nucleotides matching TRBD1. Germline lookup yields CDR1 SNHLY and CDR2 FYNNEI. The CDR3 runs to 13 residues. The trim removed 9 bases at V and 2 bases at J, leaving 5 bases unmatched. CDR3 sequence reads: CARRDRLQETQYF. The CDR3 bases are TGTGCCAGACGGGACAGGCTTCAAGAGACCCAGTACTTC. Full variable domain (rest looked up from reference TRBV2 and TRBJ2-5): EPEVTQTPSHQVTQMGQEVILRCVPISNHLYFYWYRQILGQKVEFLVSFYNNEISEKSEIFDDQFSVERPDGSNFTLKIRSTKLEDSAMYFCARRDRLQETQYFGPGTRLLVL.

The rearrangement joins TRBV5-1 to TRBJ2-7; 14 nucleotides align to TRBD2. The J segment lost 0 bases and the V segment lost 4 bases, leaving 6 bases of the junction unmatched. Germline CDR1 SGHRS, CDR2 YFSETQ. The CDR3 extends over 17 amino acids. In DNA, the CDR3 is TGCGCCAGCAGCCGGACTAGCGGGAGGCTCAGCTCCTACGAGCAGTACTTC. Translation gives CASSRTSGRLSSYEQYF.

This chain uses TRBV19 with TRBJ2-4; TRBD1 matches 8 bases. Germline V gene lookup returns CDR1 LNHDA and CDR2 SQIVND (reference sequence). CDR3 length: 14 amino acids. Unmatched junction bases numbered 5, after V lost 10 bases and J lost 0 bases. CDR3 in amino acids: CATTGGLAKNIQYF. CDR3 DNA: TGTGCCACAACAGGGGGACTAGCCAAAAACATTCAGTACTTC. Complete variable domain (other parts from reference TRBV19 and TRBJ2-4): DGGITQSPKYLFRKEGQNVTLSCEQNLNHDAMYWYRQDPGQGLRLIYYSQIVNDFQKGDIAEGYSVSREKKESFPLTVTSAQKNPTAFYLCATTGGLAKNIQYFGAGTRLSVL.

The chain is built from TRBV29-1 and TRBJ2-7; weak D call: TRBD2 (5 bases). Germline CDR1 and CDR2: SQVTM and ANQGSEA. This CDR3 has 21 amino acids. V was trimmed by 4 bases and J by 2 bases, leaving 36 bases between them. CDR3 in DNA: TGCAGCGTTGCCGTGTCCCCTCGTATCAGTCGCCTAGCCACGAAACCCTACGAGCAGTACTTC. This encodes CSVAVSPRISRLATKPYEQYF.

This chain links TRBV4-3 with TRBJ1-1; D is perhaps TRBD1 (6 bases). This CDR3 comprises 18 residues. Germline V lookup: CDR1 LGHNA, CDR2 YSLEER. The ends were cut back, 0 bases at V and 0 bases at J, with 17 bases in the middle. The CDR3 DNA reads TGCGCCAGCAGCCAAGATGGAGGCGCAGGGGTACTGAACACTGAAGCTTTCTTT. This sequence encodes CASSQDGGAGVLNTEAFF.

The chain is built from TRBV28 and TRBJ2-7, with D possibly being TRBD1 (7 bases). In germline, CDR1 is MDHEN, CDR2 SYDVKM. V was shortened by 5 bases and J by 3 bases, with 17 bases between the two germline ends. The CDR3 extends over 15 amino acids. The CDR3 here is CASSPGGTGNYEQYF. CDR3 nucleotide sequence: TGTGCCAGCAGTCCAGGGGGGACTGGTAACTACGAGCAGTACTTC.

The genes are TRBV28 and TRBJ1-1; 8 bases are a match to TRBD1. In germline, CDR1 is MDHEN, CDR2 SYDVKM. Trimming cost V 5 bases and J 1 base; bases outside gene matches: 24. The CDR3 has 21 amino acids. The CDR3 nucleotides read TGTGCCAGCAGTGTAAACCGGGACAGGTCCTTAAGCCGACGGTCGAACACTGAAGCTTTCTTT. Amino acids: CASSVNRDRSLSRRSNTEAFF.

J is TRBJ2-7 and V is TRBV28, with 13 bases identical to TRBD2. V gave up 8 bases and J gave up 4 bases; unmatched junction bases: 2. Per germline, CDR1 MDHEN and CDR2 SYDVKM. This CDR3 has 13 residues. As DNA, the CDR3 is TGTGCCAGCCAACTAGCGGGGGGGTACGAGCAGTACTTC. This gives the protein CASQLAGGYEQYF.

The CDR3 here is CATRPGVSYNEQFF. DNA for the CDR3: TGTGCCACCCGTCCGGGAGTCTCCTACAATGAGCAGTTCTTC. The chain recombines TRBV2 with TRBJ2-1; tentative D call: TRBD2 (6 bases). CDR1 and CDR2 from the germline V gene are SNHLY and FYNNEI. V was trimmed by 10 bases and J by 0 bases, leaving 13 bases between them. The CDR3 totals 14 residues.

V and J are TRBV28 and TRBJ2-2; 8 nucleotides line up with TRBD2. The CDR3 runs to 16 residues. CDR1 and CDR2 (germline): MDHEN, SYDVKM. Trimming took 4 bases from V and 6 from J; bases not matched to a gene: 10. DNA of the CDR3: TGTGCCAGCAGTTCGCCGGGACTAGTATTCGCCGGGGAGCTGTTTTTT. Protein: CASSSPGLVFAGELFF.

V and J are TRBV6-1 and TRBJ2-3, with 12 bases identical to TRBD2. The V gene's germline CDR1 is MNHNS and CDR2 SASEGT. There are 13 residues in the CDR3. The V and J ends lost 3 bases and 9 bases, in that order; junction bases with no gene match: 1. The CDR3 sequence is CASSDGLAGTQYF. The CDR3 coding sequence is TGTGCCAGCAGTGACGGACTAGCGGGAACGCAGTATTTT.

The genes are TRBV7-8 and TRBJ2-7; possibly TRBD1 for D (5 bases). The ends were cut back, 0 bases at V and 3 bases at J, with 9 bases in the middle. Looked up from germline, CDR1 is SGHVS and CDR2 is FQNEAQ. The CDR3 is made up of 14 amino acids. DNA for the CDR3: TGTGCCAGCAGCTTAGCGGGGCAACTCTACGAGCAGTACTTC. Translated: CASSLAGQLYEQYF.

This rearrangement joins TRBV4-2 to TRBJ1-2; 8 bases map to TRBD1. Germline V gene sequence: CDR1 LGHNA, CDR2 YNFKEQ. This CDR3 region has 14 residues. V was pared by 1 base and J by 10 bases, with 8 bases of the junction left unmatched. Here the CDR3 DNA reads TGTGCCAGCAGCCAAGCGGGACAGGTCGGTGACTACACCTTC. Translated, it gives CASSQAGQVGDYTF.

The chain couples TRBV16 to TRBJ2-3; D may be TRBD2 (6 bases). CDR1 is KGHSY, CDR2 FQNENV, per germline. The CDR3 is 13 residues long. V was trimmed by 0 bases and J by 5 bases, leaving 6 bases between them. CDR3 bases: TGTGCCAGCAGCCAATCGGGACTAGATACGCAGTATTTT. This codes for CASSQSGLDTQYF. Full variable domain (missing parts from reference TRBV16 and TRBJ2-3): GEEVAQTPKHLVRGEGQKAKLYCAPIKGHSYVFWYQQVLKNEFKFLISFQNENVFDETGMPKERFSAKCLPNSPCSLEIQATKLEDSAVYFCASSQSGLDTQYFGPGTRLTVL.

J is TRBJ2-1 and V is TRBV18, with D maybe TRBD2 (5 bases). Germline V gene sequence: CDR1 KGHSH, CDR2 LQKENI. V lost 2 bases to trimming and J lost 7 bases, with 15 bases between them. The CDR3 extends over 15 amino acids. Here the CDR3 reads CASSPILIEGNEQFF. CDR3 in DNA: TGTGCCAGCTCACCAATCCTGATAGAGGGAAATGAGCAGTTCTTC. The complete variable domain, with remaining parts taken from reference TRBV18 and TRBJ2-1, reads NAGVMQNPRHLVRRRGQEARLRCSPMKGHSHVYWYRQLPEEGLKFMVYLQKENIIDESGMPKERFSAEFPKEGPSILRIQQVVRGDSAAYFCASSPILIEGNEQFFGPGTRLTVL.

V usage is TRBV7-2 and J usage is TRBJ1-1; TRBD1 aligns across 7 bases. The CDR3 is 13 amino acids. Per germline, CDR1 SGHTA and CDR2 FQGNSA. After removal of 5 bases from V and 5 bases from J, the junction contained 5 bases not matched to a gene. DNA of the CDR3: TGTGCCAGCAGCCCATACAGGGGTACTGAAGCTTTCTTT. Translation: CASSPYRGTEAFF.